Detailed here is one T cell receptor (beta chain). These data belong to a study of blood T cell repertoires in COVID-19. Profiling relied on immunoSEQ multiplex PCR, and the TCRdb table lists in-frame clones only, not all of them. Among nearly 350,000 clones listed, about nine tenths were seen once. The germline V gene encodes CDR1 KGHDR and CDR2 SFDVKD. Losses at the gene ends were 7 bases for V and 3 bases for J; bases not matched to a gene: 1. This CDR3 has 14 residues. The V call is TRBV24-1, the J call TRBJ2-5, with TRBD2 matching 13 bases. The sequenced sample was peripheral blood. This TCR was recovered from a woman in her sixties or seventies with COVID-19, enrolled during active disease. CDR3 in DNA: TGTGCCACCAGAACTAGCGGGGGGGAAGAGACCCAGTACTTC. Translated, it gives CATRTSGGEETQYF.